This T cell receptor (beta chain) stems from a study of T cells in women clearing cervical HPV infection. Across the study: Controls were women whose single incident HPV16 infection cleared within 12 months without precancer or cancer. For cases, blood was sampled a median 149 days after lesion detection, interquartile range 90 to 200 days. Case blood drawn at lesion detection; control blood after infection cleared. Study conclusions and caveats: Controls had more TRBV6-7 (approximately 0.15%) than cases (0.11%).

Of note for this clone: The target antigen is unknown. The read gets to within 3 residues of the CDR3 end, and the germline J gene fills in the rest.

The protocol was immunoSEQ multiplex PCR, while the TCRdb copy is restricted to in-frame clones and leaves out a portion. Recorded here are tens of thousands of clones; the top ten clones represent around 9.3%. Trimming took off 0 bases at V and 6 bases at J, with 7 bases between the two ends. In germline, CDR1 is SGHDT, CDR2 YYEEEE. CDR3 length: 13 amino acids. The TCR comes from a woman between 18 and 70 years old with a cervical HPV16 infection that either progressed to CIN3+ or cleared (not recorded which). Sequenced material: blood buffy coat. The chain couples TRBV5-6 to TRBJ2-4; no firm D call. CDR3 bases read: TGTGCCAGCAGCTTGGCCCTCAGAAACATT. Protein sequence: CASSLALRNI. The CDR3 as a whole reads CASSLALRNIQYF.